This TCR beta chain comes out of a study of T-cell reconstitution after alpha-beta-depleted transplantation in children. Whole-study results and caveats: Surviving thymic progenitors and recipient T cells were the source of high TCRbeta diversity at day 60 in some patients. After one year, T-cell counts and TCRbeta diversity mostly came from new T cells. There were reportedly several hundred expanded graft clones from which alpha-beta T cells came about two months after transplant.

Preparing the TCRbeta library involved the use of unique molecular identifiers. Using its own MiXCR run on the PCR reads, TCRdb lists one record per CDR3 protein. This table has hundreds of thousands of distinct CDR3 sequences, roughly 8.2% appearing once. CDR3 length: 14 residues. With 6 bases removed from V and 1 base from J, the gap between germline ends came to 12 bases. CDR1 ENHRY and CDR2 SYGVKD come from the germline V gene. This clonotype has ten or more counts. Its antigen is currently unknown. The material was PBMCs, mostly from graft donor cells, obtained 180 days after TCRalphabeta/CD19-depleted stem cell transplant. This sequence originates from a male patient younger than 18 who had a stem cell transplant for acute lymphoblastic leukemia, so the T cells may come from the graft donor. The chain combines TRBV10-3 with TRBJ1-1; D gene uncertain. The CDR3 DNA reads as TGTGCCATCAGCCCTCCGGGGTCGAACACTGAAGCTTTCTTT. It is translated as CAISPPGSNTEAFF.